These T cell receptor beta chains were read from a single sample in a study of blood T cell repertoires in COVID-19. Method: immunoSEQ multiplex PCR; TCRdb's copy keeps in-frame clones and lacks some. Here the sample spans 51,000 or so clones, 81% being singletons. Sequencing was done on a sample of peripheral blood. These receptors came from an elderly woman with COVID-19, enrolled during active disease. Each CDR3 is given with its conserved first and last residue. A D gene is named only where the DNA matches it firmly. The size field is filled for only some rows; it gives once, few, many or a size class.

abundance | d_gene | j_gene | v_gene | CDR3aa | CDR3nt
NA | NA | TRBJ1-5 | TRBV6-5 | CAIHTGTVNQPQHF | TGTGCCATCCACACAGGGACCGTCAATCAGCCCCAGCATTTT
NA | TRBD1 | TRBJ1-2 | TRBV28 | CASSSPGTGRYGYTF | TGTGCCAGCAGTTCGCCAGGGACAGGGCGCTATGGCTACACCTTC
NA | TRBD2 | TRBJ2-7 | TRBV4-2 | CASSQVEASGLEQYF | TGTGCCAGCAGCCAAGTAGAGGCTAGCGGGCTCGAGCAGTACTTC
NA | TRBD2 | TRBJ2-7 | TRBV6-1 | CASSEWGGGTYEQYF | TGTGCCAGCAGTGAATGGGGCGGGGGAACCTACGAGCAGTACTTC
NA | NA | TRBJ2-1 | TRBV5-1 | CASKAGPPNEQFF | TGCGCCAGCAAGGCAGGCCCCCCCAATGAGCAGTTCTTC
NA | TRBD1 | TRBJ2-3 | TRBV24-1 | CATSGHPGQGSGDTQYF | TGTGCCACCAGTGGGCACCCGGGACAGGGGAGCGGAGATACGCAGTATTTT
NA | TRBD1 | TRBJ2-1 | TRBV5-6 | CASSNGQGSYNEQFF | TGTGCCAGCAGCAATGGACAGGGGTCCTACAATGAGCAGTTCTTC
NA | NA | TRBJ1-6 | TRBV6-5 | CAVGGVGNSPLHF | TGTGCCGTAGGCGGGGTTGGTAATTCACCCCTCCACTTT
NA | TRBD1 | TRBJ2-2 | TRBV15 | CATSRAGTGLTGELFF | TGTGCCACCAGCAGAGCTGGGACAGGCCTCACCGGGGAGCTGTTTTTT
NA | TRBD1 | TRBJ1-5 | TRBV7-2 | CASSLMSGGHQPQHF | TGTGCCAGCAGCTTAATGTCAGGGGGACACCAGCCCCAGCATTTT
NA | TRBD1 | TRBJ1-5 | TRBV2 | CASRGTGWVGPQHF | TGTGCCAGCAGGGGGACAGGGTGGGTAGGGCCCCAGCATTTT
once | NA | TRBJ2-3 | TRBV6-1 | CASSEVTSTDTQYF | TGTGCCAGCAGTGAAGTGACAAGCACAGATACGCAGTATTTT
NA | NA | TRBJ2-5 | TRBV14 | CASSRWTEIQETQYF | TGTGCCAGCAGCCGATGGACAGAAATACAAGAGACCCAGTACTTC
medium-sized | NA | TRBJ2-4 | TRBV6-6 | CASEGDKNIQYF | TGTGCCAGCGAGGGTGACAAAAACATTCAGTACTTC
NA | TRBD1 | TRBJ1-1 | TRBV7-2 | CASSYRKGANTEAFF | TGTGCCAGCAGTTACCGGAAGGGGGCGAACACTGAAGCTTTCTTT
few | TRBD2 | TRBJ2-1 | TRBV9 | CASSVASGSSGYNEQFF | TGTGCCAGCAGCGTGGCTAGCGGATCTTCGGGTTACAATGAGCAGTTCTTC
NA | TRBD2 | TRBJ2-2 | TRBV18 | CASSGLAGGAGELFF | TGTGCCAGCTCCGGACTAGCGGGAGGCGCCGGGGAGCTGTTTTTT
NA | NA | TRBJ1-4 | TRBV7-9 | CASSLVGGSNEKLFF | TGTGCCAGCAGCTTAGTGGGGGGGAGCAATGAAAAACTGTTTTTT